This paragraph reports one TCR beta chain. Its specificity is unknown. This CDR3 spans 18 amino acids. Assay execution proceeded at the deep level. Using immunoSEQ multiplex PCR, the repertoire was profiled, and TCRdb retains in-frame clones only, with some absent. The profile covers about 2 million clones, with just under 95% appearing a single time and 0.9% to 1.4% taken by the ten largest. This sample was included in a study of shared clonotypes between healthy human individuals. Regarding the study as a whole: On the whole, naive subsets had larger estimated richness than memory subsets had. The generation probabilities recorded for non-shared clonotypes fell below those of clonotypes shared by all four donors.

Naive CD8 populations comprised CD45RO-negative cells positively selected for CCR7, excluding terminally differentiated effector memory CD45RA+ cells. All of the donors resided in Nashville, Tennessee, and each was a Caucasian adult. The chain is built from TRBV21-1 and TRBJ2-1; TRBD2 reflects the table's D call only, with no check against the DNA. TRBV21-1 corresponds to a pseudogene. The sample comprised naive CD8+ T cells sorted from blood. This TCR was sampled from a young man in good health. CDR3 in amino acids: CASSTGTSGSGSYNEQFF. In DNA, the CDR3 is TGTGCCAGCAGCACCGGGACTAGCGGGAGCGGGAGCTACAATGAGCAGTTCTTC.